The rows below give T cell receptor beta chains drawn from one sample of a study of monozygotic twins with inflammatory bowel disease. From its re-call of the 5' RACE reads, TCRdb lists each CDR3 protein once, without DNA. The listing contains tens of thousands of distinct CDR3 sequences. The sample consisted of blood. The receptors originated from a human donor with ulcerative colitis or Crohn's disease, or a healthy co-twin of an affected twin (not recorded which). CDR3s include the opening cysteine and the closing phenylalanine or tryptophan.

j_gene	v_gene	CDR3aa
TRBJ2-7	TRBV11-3	CASSSGTEYPYEQYF
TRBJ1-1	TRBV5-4	CASSLRNIRNTEAFF
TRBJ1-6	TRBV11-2	CASSLSNKDRSSYNSPLHF
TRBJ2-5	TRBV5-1	CASSLVTGASETQYF
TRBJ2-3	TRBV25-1	CASSEYRAGLTDTQYF
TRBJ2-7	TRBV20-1	CSASRTGDGEQYF
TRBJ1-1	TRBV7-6	CASSHYKAEAFF
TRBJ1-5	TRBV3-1	CASSQDLGQPQHF
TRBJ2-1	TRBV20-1	CSAFASGGSYNEQFF
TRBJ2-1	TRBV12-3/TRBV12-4	CASSLKNEQFF
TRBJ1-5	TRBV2	CASSRIGGQGGVSNQPQHF
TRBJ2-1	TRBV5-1	CASSMARDNEQFF
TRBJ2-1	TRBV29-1	CSVPASGDRSYNEQFF
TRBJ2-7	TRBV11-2	CASSLDPSGNYYEQYF
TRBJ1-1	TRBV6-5	CASNARQGARAFF
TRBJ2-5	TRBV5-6	CASSLTETQYF
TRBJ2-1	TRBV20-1	CSARLTKGGSYNEQFF
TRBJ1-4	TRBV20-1	CSAPREHYEKLFF
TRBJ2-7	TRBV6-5	CASSYSAGGSYEQYF
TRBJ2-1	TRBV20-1	CSAVRDYNEQFF
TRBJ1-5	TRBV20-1	CSAPTDRGVMSQHF
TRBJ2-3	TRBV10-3	CAISGTGSDTQYF
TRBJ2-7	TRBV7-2	CASSYRASYEQYF
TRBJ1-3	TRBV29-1	CSGASSGNTIYF
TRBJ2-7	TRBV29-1	CSVRQGHEQYF
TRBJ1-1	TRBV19	CASSPWTDEAFF
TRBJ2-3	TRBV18	CASSPKAGQGTDTQYF
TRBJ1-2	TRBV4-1	CASRQGLGYTF
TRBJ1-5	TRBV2	CASSEGQGRTRPQHF